A single sample is the source of the 24 T cell receptor beta chains below, sequenced in a study of blood T cell repertoires in COVID-19. Sequencing was performed with immunoSEQ multiplex PCR; in TCRdb, only in-frame clones are kept and a portion is missing. The profile shows 150,000 to 200,000 clones, 65% to 90% of them singletons. Input material: peripheral blood. These receptors were collected from a man aged 45-65 years with active or convalescent COVID-19.

J is TRBJ2-2 and V is TRBV5-1; 8 bases match TRBD1. With V trimmed by 4 bases and J by 1 base, 3 bases remained unmatched. Germline CDR1 reads SGHRS; CDR2 reads YFSETQ. The CDR3 covers 15 residues. The CDR3 protein is CASSPGTGNTGELFF. CDR3 sequence (DNA): TGCGCCAGCAGCCCCGGGACAGGGAACACCGGGGAGCTGTTTTTT. Full variable domain (rest looked up from reference TRBV5-1 and TRBJ2-2): KAGVTQTPRYLIKTRGQQVTLSCSPISGHRSVSWYQQTPGQGLQFLFEYFSETQRNKGNFPGRFSGRQFSNSRSEMNVSTLELGDSALYLCASSPGTGNTGELFFGEGSRLTVL.

This rearrangement joins TRBV14 to TRBJ2-3; D perhaps matches TRBD1 (6 bases). The CDR3 length is 15 residues. Trimming shortened V by 4 bases and J by 1 base, and 12 bases separated the two germline ends. Germline-derived CDR1 and CDR2 are SGHDN and FVKESK. This CDR3 reads CASSPKGDGTDTQYF. In DNA form, the CDR3 reads TGTGCCAGCAGCCCGAAGGGGGACGGCACAGATACGCAGTATTTT.

This chain joins TRBV30 and TRBJ1-1, with 7 bases fitting TRBD1. The CDR3 consists of 15 residues. The germline CDR1 and CDR2 sequences are GTSNPN and SVGIG (reference sequence). The J segment lost 1 base and the V segment lost 0 bases, leaving 5 bases of the junction unmatched. The CDR3 protein is CAWSVLGTENTEAFF. The DNA of the CDR3 is TGTGCCTGGAGTGTACTCGGGACAGAGAACACTGAAGCTTTCTTT.

V and J are TRBV6-1 and TRBJ1-4; 7 bases are shared with TRBD1. The junction had 2 bases not matched to a gene; V was cut back by 1 base and J by 0 bases. The V gene's germline CDR1 is MNHNS and CDR2 SASEGT. The CDR3 has 16 residues. CDR3 sequence (DNA): TGTGCCAGCAGTGAAGGGGACAGAACAACTAATGAAAAACTGTTTTTT. Translated, it gives CASSEGDRTTNEKLFF.

This sequence joins TRBV6-2 or TRBV6-3 and TRBJ2-1; 11 bases agree with TRBD1. CDR1 and CDR2 from the germline V gene are MNHEY and SVGEGT. Germline trimming cut 6 bases from V and 6 bases from J; bases unmatched to any gene: 7. This CDR3 contains 15 residues. Here the CDR3 DNA reads TGTGCCAGCAGACCTTTGGGGACAGGGGGCAATGAGCAGTTCTTC. It yields the protein CASRPLGTGGNEQFF.

This clone has more than one count but fewer than ten. This chain links TRBV5-6 with TRBJ2-7, with D possibly being TRBD1 (5 bases). Trimming removed 4 bases from V and 0 bases from J, with 23 bases in between. Germline lookup yields CDR1 SGHDT and CDR2 YYEEEE. The CDR3 contains 18 residues. The CDR3 DNA reads TGTGCCAGCAGCCTATCCCAAAGCAGGGCTAAGAGCTCCTACGAGCAGTACTTC. This sequence encodes CASSLSQSRAKSSYEQYF.

The V and J genes are TRBV6-5 and TRBJ1-1; no reliable D call. Trimming shortened V by 5 bases and J by 3 bases, and 13 bases separated the two germline ends. The CDR3 covers 14 residues. Germline loops: CDR1 MNHEY, CDR2 SVGAGI. CDR3 region: CASSLQVGDTEAFF. The DNA for the CDR3 is TGTGCCAGCAGTCTTCAAGTCGGGGACACTGAAGCTTTCTTT.

The CDR3 loop reads CASDSGQGNDEQFF. CDR3 DNA sequence: TGTGCCAGCGATTCGGGACAGGGGAACGATGAGCAGTTCTTC. The chain employs TRBV28 and TRBJ2-1; the match to TRBD1 covers 10 bases. Germline CDR1 MDHEN, CDR2 SYDVKM. The CDR3 length is 14 residues. V shed 8 bases, J shed 8 bases, and the junction held 9 bases outside the gene matches.

V and J are TRBV11-2 and TRBJ2-5; TRBD2 aligns across 9 bases. The length of the CDR3 is 15 residues. Germline-derived CDR1 and CDR2 are SGHAT and FQNNGV. V gave up 2 bases and J gave up 9 bases; unmatched junction bases: 10. CDR3 loop: CASSLNGRGGLSQYF. The CDR3 bases are TGTGCCAGCAGCTTAAACGGGCGGGGGGGCCTGTCCCAGTACTTC.

The table lists this clone with a few counts. In DNA, the CDR3 is TGTGCCAGCGAAGCCCATAGCACCGGGGAGCTGTTTTTT. Translation: CASEAHSTGELFF. The chain uses TRBV11-2 and TRBJ2-2; D not certain. CDR3 length: 13 amino acids. Germline-derived CDR1 and CDR2 are SGHAT and FQNNGV. V lost 8 bases to trimming and J lost 4 bases, with 11 bases between them.

A single count supports this clone. The chain recombines TRBV28 with TRBJ1-5, with TRBD1 identical over 9 bases. The CDR3 extends over 18 amino acids. Germline CDR1 and CDR2: MDHEN and SYDVKM. The ends lost 6 bases at V and 0 bases at J; junction bases unmatched: 12. The CDR3 loop reads CASRNDRGDFYSNQPQHF. CDR3 DNA: TGTGCCAGCAGAAATGACAGGGGGGATTTTTATAGCAATCAGCCCCAGCATTTT. Full variable domain (outside the CDR3, taken from reference TRBV28 and TRBJ1-5): DVKVTQSSRYLVKRTGEKVFLECVQDMDHENMFWYRQDPGLGLRLIYFSYDVKMKEKGDIPEGYSVSREKKERFSLILESASTNQTSMYLCASRNDRGDFYSNQPQHFGDGTRLSIL.

The CDR3 nucleotides read TGTGCCAGTAGTATTGGCGGGAGGGCCTACGAGCAGTACTTC. Translated: CASSIGGRAYEQYF. The rearrangement links TRBV19 to TRBJ2-7; 9 bases agree with TRBD2. Germline CDR1 and CDR2: LNHDA and SQIVND (reference sequence). The CDR3 runs to 14 residues. With V trimmed by 3 bases and J by 2 bases, 2 bases remained unmatched.

The gene calls are TRBV30 and TRBJ2-7, with 7 bases aligning to TRBD2. The length of the CDR3 is 15 residues. In germline, CDR1 is GTSNPN, CDR2 SVGIG (reference sequence). V gave up 0 bases and J gave up 0 bases; unmatched junction bases: 5. CDR3 loop: CAWSVSGALSYEQYF. DNA of the CDR3: TGTGCCTGGAGTGTAAGCGGGGCCCTCTCCTACGAGCAGTACTTC.

This clone was found once. The chain joins TRBV12-5 to TRBJ2-5; tentative D call: TRBD1 (6 bases). Trimming took 5 bases from V and 5 from J, leaving 6 bases between them. CDR1 is LGHNT, CDR2 FRNRAP, per germline. This CDR3 is 11 amino acids long. The CDR3, as DNA: TGTGCTAGTGGTCAGGGGGAGACCCAGTACTTC. Translation gives CASGQGETQYF.

Remarks on this clone: The same CDR3 arises from other DNA sequences in this sample as well. V and J are TRBV20-1 and TRBJ1-1, with D unclear. CDR1 DFQATT and CDR2 SNEGSKA come from the germline V gene (reference sequence). Trimming shortened V by 3 bases and J by 1 base, and 6 bases separated the two germline ends. The CDR3 extends over 12 amino acids. CDR3 coding DNA: TGCAGTGCTAGTCGGTCGAACACTGAAGCTTTCTTT. Translated: CSASRSNTEAFF.

This chain links TRBV7-9 with TRBJ1-3, with D possibly TRBD1 on 6 matching bases. Trimming removed 5 bases at V and 3 bases at J, with 14 bases between. Germline V gene sequence: CDR1 SEHNR, CDR2 FQNEAQ (reference sequence). The CDR3 is 15 residues long. CDR3 bases: TGTGCCAGCAGCCCACAGGGAAGGGATGGAAACACCATATATTTT. As protein: CASSPQGRDGNTIYF.

This chain links TRBV5-1 with TRBJ2-7, with D tentatively TRBD2 (6 bases). The V end was cut by 1 base, the J end by 3 bases, with 11 bases between. This CDR3 is 14 amino acids long. Germline V lookup: CDR1 SGHRS, CDR2 YFSETQ. The CDR3 protein is CASSLSAGSYEQYF. In DNA form, the CDR3 reads TGCGCCAGCAGCTTGTCGGCGGGGAGCTACGAGCAGTACTTC.

This chain joins TRBV5-4 and TRBJ2-2; 7 nucleotides match TRBD2. This CDR3 has 15 amino acids. Germline CDR1 SGHNT, CDR2 YYREEE (reference sequence). V lost 2 bases and J lost 4; bases outside the gene matches: 5. This CDR3 is CASSFSGGATGELFF. The CDR3 DNA is TGTGCCAGCAGCTTTTCGGGGGGTGCCACCGGGGAGCTGTTTTTT.

This chain connects TRBV7-3 to TRBJ1-5; tentative D call: TRBD1 (5 bases). Germline values: CDR1 SGHTA, CDR2 FQGTGA. The CDR3 runs 14 residues. The V gene lost 3 bases and the J gene lost 7 bases, with 13 bases spanning the gap. The CDR3 loop is CASSFDQGGQPQHF. CDR3 nucleotide sequence: TGTGCCAGCAGCTTTGATCAGGGCGGCCAGCCCCAGCATTTT.

The V call is TRBV14, the J call TRBJ1-4; no clear D. Germline lookup yields CDR1 SGHDN and CDR2 FVKESK. V was shortened by 0 bases and J by 1 base, with 12 bases between the two germline ends. There are 17 residues in the CDR3. The CDR3 bases are TGTGCCAGCAGCCAAGATGGTCGAGAGCTAACTAATGAAAAACTGTTTTTT. Its protein product is CASSQDGRELTNEKLFF.

The chain couples TRBV3-1 (or the pseudogene TRBV3-2) to TRBJ1-5, with D unresolved. There are 15 residues in the CDR3. Germline CDR1 and CDR2: LGHDT and YNNKEL (reference sequence). V was clipped by 1 base and J by 0 bases, with 7 bases between them. This chain's CDR3 is CASSQGYSSNQPQHF. The CDR3 coding sequence is TGTGCCAGCAGCCAAGGGTACAGTAGCAATCAGCCCCAGCATTTT.

The chain has TRBV12-3 or TRBV12-4 and TRBJ2-1, with 7 bases identical to TRBD2. V gave up 5 bases and J gave up 4 bases; unmatched junction bases: 2. The CDR3 consists of 13 residues. As DNA, the CDR3 is TGTGCCAGCAGTGGGGACTATTACAATGAGCAGTTCTTC. It translates to CASSGDYYNEQFF.

This chain uses TRBV5-6 with TRBJ2-7; D is perhaps TRBD1 (6 bases). The CDR3 covers 13 residues. CDR1 and CDR2 (germline): SGHDT, YYEEEE. Trimming shortened V by 4 bases and J by 6 bases, and 14 bases separated the two germline ends. In DNA form, the CDR3 reads TGTGCCAGCAGCCCACAGGGAATTGGCGAGCAGTACTTC. Translating gives CASSPQGIGEQYF. The variable domain in full, completed from reference TRBV5-6 and TRBJ2-7, reads DAGVTQSPTHLIKTRGQQVTLRCSPKSGHDTVSWYQQALGQGPQFIFQYYEEEERQRGNFPDRFSGHQFPNYSSELNVNALLLGDSALYLCASSPQGIGEQYFGPGTRLTVT.

The chain has TRBV7-7 and TRBJ2-1; 8 bases are a match to TRBD1. The germline CDR1 and CDR2 sequences are SSHAT and FNYEAQ (reference sequence). The CDR3 has 17 amino acids. V was clipped by 5 bases and J by 2 bases; unmatched bases: 11. CDR3 protein: CASSPKIGQGTYNEQFF. CDR3 coding DNA: TGTGCCAGCAGCCCCAAGATCGGACAGGGCACCTACAATGAGCAGTTCTTC.